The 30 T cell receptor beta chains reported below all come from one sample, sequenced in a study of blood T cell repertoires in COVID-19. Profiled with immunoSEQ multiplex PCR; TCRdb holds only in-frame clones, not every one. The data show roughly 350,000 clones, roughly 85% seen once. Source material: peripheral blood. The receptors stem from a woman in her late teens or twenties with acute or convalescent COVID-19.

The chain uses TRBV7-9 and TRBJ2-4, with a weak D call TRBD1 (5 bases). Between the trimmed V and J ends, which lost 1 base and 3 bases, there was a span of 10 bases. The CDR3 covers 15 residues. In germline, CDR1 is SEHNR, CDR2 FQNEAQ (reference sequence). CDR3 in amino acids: CASSLGTWSKNIQYF. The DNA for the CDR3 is TGTGCCAGCAGCTTAGGGACATGGAGCAAAAACATTCAGTACTTC.

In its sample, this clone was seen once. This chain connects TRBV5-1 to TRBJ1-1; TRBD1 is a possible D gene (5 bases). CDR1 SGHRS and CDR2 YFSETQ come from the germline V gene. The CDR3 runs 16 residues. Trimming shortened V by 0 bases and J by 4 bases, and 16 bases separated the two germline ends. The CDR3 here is CASSLEISGVGTEAFF. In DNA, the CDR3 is TGCGCCAGCAGCTTGGAAATATCGGGGGTGGGCACTGAAGCTTTCTTT.

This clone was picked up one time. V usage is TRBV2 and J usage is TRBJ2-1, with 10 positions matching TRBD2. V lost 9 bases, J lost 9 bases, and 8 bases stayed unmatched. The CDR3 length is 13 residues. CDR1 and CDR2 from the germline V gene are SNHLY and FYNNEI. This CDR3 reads CARTSGFEAEQFF. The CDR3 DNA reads TGTGCCAGGACTAGCGGGTTTGAAGCTGAGCAGTTCTTC.

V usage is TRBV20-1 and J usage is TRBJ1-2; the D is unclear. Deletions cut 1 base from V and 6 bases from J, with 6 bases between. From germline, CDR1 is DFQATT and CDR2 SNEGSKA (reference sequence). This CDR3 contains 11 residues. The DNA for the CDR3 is TGCAGTGCTAGAGCGGGGAATGGCTACACCTTC. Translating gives CSARAGNGYTF.

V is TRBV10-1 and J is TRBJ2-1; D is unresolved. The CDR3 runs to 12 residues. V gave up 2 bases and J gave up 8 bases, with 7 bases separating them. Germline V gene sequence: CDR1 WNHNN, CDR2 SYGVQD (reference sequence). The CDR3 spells CASSEGSYEQFF. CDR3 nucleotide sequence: TGCGCCAGCAGTGAGGGTAGCTATGAGCAGTTCTTC.

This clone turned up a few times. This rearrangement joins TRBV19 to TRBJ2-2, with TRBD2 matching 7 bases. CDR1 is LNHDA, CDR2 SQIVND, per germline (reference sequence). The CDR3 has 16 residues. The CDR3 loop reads CATTSPAGVRTGELFF. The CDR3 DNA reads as TGTGCTACTACCTCCCCTGCGGGAGTAAGGACCGGGGAGCTGTTTTTT.

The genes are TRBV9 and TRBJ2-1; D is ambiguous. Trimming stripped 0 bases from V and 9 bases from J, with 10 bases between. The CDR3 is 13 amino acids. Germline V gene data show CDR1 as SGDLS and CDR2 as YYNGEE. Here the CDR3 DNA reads TGTGCCAGCAGCGTAGAGTTTTGGAGTGAGCAGTTCTTC. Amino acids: CASSVEFWSEQFF.

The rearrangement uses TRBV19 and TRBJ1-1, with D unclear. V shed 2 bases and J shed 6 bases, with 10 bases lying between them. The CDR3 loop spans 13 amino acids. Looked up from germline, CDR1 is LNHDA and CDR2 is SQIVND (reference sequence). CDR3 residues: CASSIPLGAEAFF. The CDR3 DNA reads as TGTGCCAGTAGTATACCCTTGGGCGCTGAAGCTTTCTTT. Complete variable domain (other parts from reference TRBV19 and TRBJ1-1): DGGITQSPKYLFRKEGQNVTLSCEQNLNHDAMYWYRQDPGQGLRLIYYSQIVNDFQKGDIAEGYSVSREKKESFPLTVTSAQKNPTAFYLCASSIPLGAEAFFGQGTRLTVV.

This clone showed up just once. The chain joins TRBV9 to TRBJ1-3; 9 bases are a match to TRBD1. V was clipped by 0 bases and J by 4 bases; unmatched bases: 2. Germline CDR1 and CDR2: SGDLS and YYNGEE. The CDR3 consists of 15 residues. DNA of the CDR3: TGTGCCAGCAGCGTAGATGGGACAGGGGGAAACACCATATATTTT. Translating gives CASSVDGTGGNTIYF.

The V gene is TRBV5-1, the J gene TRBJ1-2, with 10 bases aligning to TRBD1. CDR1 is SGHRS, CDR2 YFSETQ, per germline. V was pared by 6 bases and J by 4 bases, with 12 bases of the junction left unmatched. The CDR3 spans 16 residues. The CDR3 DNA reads TGCGCCAGCACCTCACTATCGACAGGGGGCGGCTATGGCTACACCTTC. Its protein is CASTSLSTGGGYGYTF.

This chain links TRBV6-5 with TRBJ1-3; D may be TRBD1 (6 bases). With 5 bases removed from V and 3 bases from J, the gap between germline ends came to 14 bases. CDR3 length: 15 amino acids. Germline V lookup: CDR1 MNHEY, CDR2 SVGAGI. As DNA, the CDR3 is TGTGCCAGCAGTCGACAGGTTGAGGATGGAAACACCATATATTTT. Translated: CASSRQVEDGNTIYF.

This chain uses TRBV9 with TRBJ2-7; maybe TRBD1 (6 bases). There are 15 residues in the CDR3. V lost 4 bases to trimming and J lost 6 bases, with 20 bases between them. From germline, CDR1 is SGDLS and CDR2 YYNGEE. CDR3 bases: TGTGCCAGCAGCTCAGCGAATACAGGGTTCGGCGAGCAGTACTTC. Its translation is CASSSANTGFGEQYF.

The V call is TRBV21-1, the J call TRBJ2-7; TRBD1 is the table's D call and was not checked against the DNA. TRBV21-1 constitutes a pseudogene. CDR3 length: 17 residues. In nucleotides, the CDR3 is TGTGCCAGCAGCAAAGCCGGGTGGACAGGGGGGACCTACGAGCAGTACTTC. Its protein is CASSKAGWTGGTYEQYF.

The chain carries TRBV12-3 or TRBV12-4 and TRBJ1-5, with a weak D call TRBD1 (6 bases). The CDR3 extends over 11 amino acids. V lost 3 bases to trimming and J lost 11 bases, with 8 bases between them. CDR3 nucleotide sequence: TGTGCCAGCAGTTTTAAGGGGGCCCAGCATTTT. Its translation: CASSFKGAQHF.

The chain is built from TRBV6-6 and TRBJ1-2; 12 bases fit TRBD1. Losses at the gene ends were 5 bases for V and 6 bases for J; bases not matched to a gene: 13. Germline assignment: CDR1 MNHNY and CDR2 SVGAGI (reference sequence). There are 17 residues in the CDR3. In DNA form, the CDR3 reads TGTGCCAGCAGTCACCTCCCGGGACAGGGGGCGAGCGATGGCTACACCTTC. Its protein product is CASSHLPGQGASDGYTF.

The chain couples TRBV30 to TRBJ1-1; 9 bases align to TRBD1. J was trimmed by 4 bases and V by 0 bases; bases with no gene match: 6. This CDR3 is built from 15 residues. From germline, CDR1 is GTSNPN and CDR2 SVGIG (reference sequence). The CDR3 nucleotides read TGTGCCTGGAGTGTAATCGACAGGGGGGGCACTGAAGCTTTCTTT. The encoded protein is CAWSVIDRGGTEAFF.

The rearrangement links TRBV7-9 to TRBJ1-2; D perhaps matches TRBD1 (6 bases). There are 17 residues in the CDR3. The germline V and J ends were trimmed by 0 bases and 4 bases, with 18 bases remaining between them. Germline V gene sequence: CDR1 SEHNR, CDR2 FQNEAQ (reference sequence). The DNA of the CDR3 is TGTGCCAGCAGCTTAGCTCCGGACAGTACGTTCGGCTATGGCTACACCTTC. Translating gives CASSLAPDSTFGYGYTF. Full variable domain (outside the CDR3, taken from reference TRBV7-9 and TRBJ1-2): DTGVSQNPRHKITKRGQNVTFRCDPISEHNRLYWYRQTLGQGPEFLTYFQNEAQLEKSRLLSDRFSAERPKGSFSTLEIQRTEQGDSAMYLCASSLAPDSTFGYGYTFGSGTRLTVV.

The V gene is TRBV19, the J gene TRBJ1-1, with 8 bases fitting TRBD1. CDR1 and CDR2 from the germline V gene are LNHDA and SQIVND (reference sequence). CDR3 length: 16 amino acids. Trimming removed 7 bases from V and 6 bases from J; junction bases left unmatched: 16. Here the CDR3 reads CASMYGTGDLTAEAFF. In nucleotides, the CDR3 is TGTGCCAGTATGTACGGGACAGGTGACCTCACCGCTGAAGCTTTCTTT.

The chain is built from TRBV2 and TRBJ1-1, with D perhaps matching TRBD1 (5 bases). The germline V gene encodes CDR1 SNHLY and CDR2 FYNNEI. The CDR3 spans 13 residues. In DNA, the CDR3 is TGTGCTGCGACGGGGGACCTTGGTTTCGAAGCTTTCTTT. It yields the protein CAATGDLGFEAFF.

The CDR3 DNA is TGTGCCAGCAGCCTCGGGACAGAAGCTTTCTTT. It encodes CASSLGTEAFF. The genes are TRBV2 and TRBJ1-1, with D perhaps matching TRBD1 (6 bases). Trimming pared 6 bases from V and 8 bases from J, leaving 10 bases between. The CDR3 runs 11 residues. Germline lookup yields CDR1 SNHLY and CDR2 FYNNEI. Full variable domain (outside the CDR3, taken from reference TRBV2 and TRBJ1-1): EPEVTQTPSHQVTQMGQEVILRCVPISNHLYFYWYRQILGQKVEFLVSFYNNEISEKSEIFDDQFSVERPDGSNFTLKIRSTKLEDSAMYFCASSLGTEAFFGQGTRLTVV.

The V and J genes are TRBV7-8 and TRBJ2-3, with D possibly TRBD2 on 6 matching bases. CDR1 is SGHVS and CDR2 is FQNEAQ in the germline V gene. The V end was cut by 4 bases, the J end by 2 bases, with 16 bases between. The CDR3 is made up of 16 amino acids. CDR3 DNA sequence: TGTGCCAGCAGCTCGCGAGGGAGCGGGTACACAGATACGCAGTATTTT. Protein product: CASSSRGSGYTDTQYF.

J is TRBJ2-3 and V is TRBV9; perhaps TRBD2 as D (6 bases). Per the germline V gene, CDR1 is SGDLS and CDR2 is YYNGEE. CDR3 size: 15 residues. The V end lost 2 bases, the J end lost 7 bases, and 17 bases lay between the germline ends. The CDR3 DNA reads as TGTGCCAGCAGCGTGGTAGCGGAAACAACCCATACGCAGTATTTT. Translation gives CASSVVAETTHTQYF.

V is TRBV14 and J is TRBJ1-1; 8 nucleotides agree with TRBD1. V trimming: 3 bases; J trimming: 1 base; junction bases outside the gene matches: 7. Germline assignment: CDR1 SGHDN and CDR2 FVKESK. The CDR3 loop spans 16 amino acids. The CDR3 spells CASSHGQGGWNTEAFF. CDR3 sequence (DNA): TGTGCCAGCAGCCACGGACAGGGAGGATGGAACACTGAAGCTTTCTTT.

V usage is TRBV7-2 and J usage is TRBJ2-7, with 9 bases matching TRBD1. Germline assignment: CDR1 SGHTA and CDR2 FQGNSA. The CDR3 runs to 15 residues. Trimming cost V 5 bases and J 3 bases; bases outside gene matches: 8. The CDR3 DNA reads TGTGCCAGCAGCCAAACAGGGGGCAGCTTCTACGAGCAGTACTTC. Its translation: CASSQTGGSFYEQYF.

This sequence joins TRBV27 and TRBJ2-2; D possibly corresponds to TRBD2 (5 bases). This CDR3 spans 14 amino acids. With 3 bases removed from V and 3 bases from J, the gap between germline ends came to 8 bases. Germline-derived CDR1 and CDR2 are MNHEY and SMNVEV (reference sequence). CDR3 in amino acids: CASSFFGDTGELFF. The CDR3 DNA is TGTGCCAGCAGTTTCTTCGGGGACACCGGGGAGCTGTTTTTT.

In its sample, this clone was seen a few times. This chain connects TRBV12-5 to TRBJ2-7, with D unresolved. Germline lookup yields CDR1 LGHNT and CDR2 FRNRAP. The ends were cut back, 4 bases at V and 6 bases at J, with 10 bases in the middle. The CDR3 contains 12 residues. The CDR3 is CASGSLRGEQYF. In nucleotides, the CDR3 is TGTGCTAGTGGTTCCCTCCGAGGCGAGCAGTACTTC.

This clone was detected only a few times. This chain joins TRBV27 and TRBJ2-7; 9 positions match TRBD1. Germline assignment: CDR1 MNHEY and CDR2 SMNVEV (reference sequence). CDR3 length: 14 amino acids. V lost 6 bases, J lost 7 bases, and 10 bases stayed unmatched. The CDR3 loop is CASSLQGQGSEQYF. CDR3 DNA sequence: TGTGCCAGCAGCCTGCAGGGACAGGGTAGTGAGCAGTACTTC.

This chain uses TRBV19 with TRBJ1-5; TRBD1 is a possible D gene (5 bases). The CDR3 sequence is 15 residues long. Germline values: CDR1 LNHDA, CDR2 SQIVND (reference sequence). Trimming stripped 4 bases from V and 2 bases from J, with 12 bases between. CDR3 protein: CASSRSREGNQPQHF. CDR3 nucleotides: TGTGCCAGTAGTAGATCCAGGGAGGGCAATCAGCCCCAGCATTTT.

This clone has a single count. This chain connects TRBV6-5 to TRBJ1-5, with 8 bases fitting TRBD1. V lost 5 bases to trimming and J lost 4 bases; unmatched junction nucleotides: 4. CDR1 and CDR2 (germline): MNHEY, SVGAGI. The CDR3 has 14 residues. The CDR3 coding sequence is TGTGCCAGCAGTCCCGGGACAGGTAATCAGCCCCAGCATTTT. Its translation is CASSPGTGNQPQHF.

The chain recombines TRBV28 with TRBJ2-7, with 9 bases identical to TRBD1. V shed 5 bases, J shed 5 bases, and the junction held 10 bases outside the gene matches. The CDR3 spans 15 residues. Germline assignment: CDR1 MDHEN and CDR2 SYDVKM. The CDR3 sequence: CASSPAGTGSHEQYF. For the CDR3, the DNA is TGTGCCAGCAGTCCTGCCGGGACAGGGTCCCACGAGCAGTACTTC.